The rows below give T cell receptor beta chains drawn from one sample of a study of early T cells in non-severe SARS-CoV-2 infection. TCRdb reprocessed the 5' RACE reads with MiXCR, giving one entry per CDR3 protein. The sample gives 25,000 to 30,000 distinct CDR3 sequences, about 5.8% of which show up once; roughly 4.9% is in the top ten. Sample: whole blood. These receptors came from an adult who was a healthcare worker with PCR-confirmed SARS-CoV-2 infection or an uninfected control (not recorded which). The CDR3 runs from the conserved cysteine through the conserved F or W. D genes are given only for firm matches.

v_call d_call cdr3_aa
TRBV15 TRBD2 CATSSGLAGGPNEQFF
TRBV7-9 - CASSLGSATDTQYF
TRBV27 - CASSLMTENTDTQYF
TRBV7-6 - CASSSARAANTGELFF
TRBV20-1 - CSARDPLGMEAFF
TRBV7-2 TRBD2 CASFPGTTSYNEQFF
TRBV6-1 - CASSESRGGQPQHF
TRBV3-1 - CASSRGTYEQYF
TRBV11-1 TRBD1 CASGLRQGGELFF
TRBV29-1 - CSVEATAFQETQYF
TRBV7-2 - CASSLGDRISPLHF
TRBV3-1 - CASSQGRQSQPQHF
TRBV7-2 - CASSTRTGSGNTIYF
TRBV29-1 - CSVGSGETVYGYTF
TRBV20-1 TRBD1 CSASNRGYSNQPQHF
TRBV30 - CAWKENMNTEAFF
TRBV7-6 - CASSLSRGAKNIQYF
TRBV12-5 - CASARNREAFF
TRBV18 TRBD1 CASSPRLQGGSYEQYF
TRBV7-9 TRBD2 CASSPVSGRSYEQYF
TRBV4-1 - CASSQDYPDGQFF
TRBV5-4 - CASSLPGTVGTEAFF
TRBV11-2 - CASSFPLLGRQPQHF
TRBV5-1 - CASSLVVGAQETQYF
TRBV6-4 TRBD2 CASSERGGSYNEQFF
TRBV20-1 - CSANRQGGNTIYF
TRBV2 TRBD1 CASTPDRVGYTF
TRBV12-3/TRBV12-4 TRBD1 CASSLGTGITEAFF
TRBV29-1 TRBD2 CSAREGTYEQYF
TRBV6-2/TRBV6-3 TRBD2 CATLGGTSGSSSYNEQFF
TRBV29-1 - CSVAERAPSSTDTQYF
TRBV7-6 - CASSLTGGAPNGYTF
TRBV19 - CASTPGTVLYNEQFF
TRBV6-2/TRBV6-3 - CASSPASSPYQETQYF
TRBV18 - CASSSGEIGYTF
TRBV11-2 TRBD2 CASSLEVTSGGKQFF
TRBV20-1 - CSATSESSTDTQYF
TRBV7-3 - CASSSQGSTDTQYF
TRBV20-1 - CSASWLTDILF